A single sample is the source of the 18 T cell receptor beta chains below, sequenced in a study of T cells expressing NK-cell markers. TCRdb reanalyzed the 5' RACE reads, giving one entry per CDR3 protein sequence and no DNA. This repertoire includes about 150,000 distinct CDR3 sequences. Sequenced input: blood T cells: a sorted CD56 or NKG2C T cell subset, CD4+ or CD8+ T cells, or bulk PBMC T cells (not recorded which). The receptor set was obtained from a man aged 18-70 years in good health.

The gene calls are TRBV20-1 and TRBJ2-7. The CDR3 sequence is 12 residues long. Germline V gives CDR1 DFQATT, CDR2 SNEGSKA (reference sequence). CDR3: CSARDATYEQYF.

The gene calls are TRBV3-1 and TRBJ2-2; without DNA, the TCRdb call of TRBD2 cannot be checked. CDR1 and CDR2 from the germline V gene are LGHDT and YNNKEL (reference sequence). This CDR3 spans 17 amino acids. This CDR3 is CASSPRWAEEYTGELFF. The full variable domain, completed using reference TRBV3-1 and TRBJ2-2, is DTAVSQTPKYLVTQMGNDKSIKCEQNLGHDTMYWYKQDSKKFLKIMFSYNNKELIINETVPNRFSPKSPDKAHLNLHINSLELGDSAVYFCASSPRWAEEYTGELFFGEGSRLTVL.

This rearrangement joins TRBV15 to TRBJ2-2; the TCRdb D gene call, TRBD1, has no DNA to confirm it. Germline loops: CDR1 LNHNV, CDR2 YYDKDF (reference sequence). CDR3 length: 16 residues. CDR3 in amino acids: CATSREVPRDTGELFF.

The chain employs TRBV12-3 or TRBV12-4 and TRBJ1-1; TCRdb lists TRBD1, though no DNA is available to test this call. There are 14 residues in the CDR3. This chain's CDR3 is CASSRAAGYTEAFF.

The chain combines TRBV5-4 with TRBJ2-1; TCRdb reports TRBD2, a call that lacks DNA to check it against. This CDR3 is built from 17 residues. Germline CDR1 and CDR2: SGHNT and YYREEE (reference sequence). The CDR3: CASSYTSGGTSYNEQFF.

The rearrangement joins TRBV25-1 to TRBJ2-2; with no DNA, the TCRdb D assignment of TRBD1 cannot be verified. Germline CDR1 reads MGHDK; CDR2 reads SYGVNS. This CDR3 is 18 amino acids long. CDR3 amino acids: CASSGSVRGEANTGELFF.

The V and J genes are TRBV6-1 and TRBJ2-1; the TRBD2 assignment by TCRdb is unverifiable without DNA. The length of the CDR3 is 16 residues. CDR1 MNHNS and CDR2 SASEGT come from the germline V gene. CDR3 region: CASSEASGGAYNEQFF.

This chain connects TRBV7-8 to TRBJ1-4; TCRdb names TRBD1, which stays unverified in the absence of DNA. Germline loops: CDR1 SGHVS, CDR2 FQNEAQ. This CDR3 is 14 amino acids long. The CDR3 is CASSLVRAGEKLFF.

The rearrangement joins TRBV24-1 to TRBJ1-5. The CDR3 spans 16 residues. Per germline, CDR1 KGHDR and CDR2 SFDVKD. CDR3 loop: CATSDRQGNSNQPQHF.

This chain uses TRBV6-1 with TRBJ1-5. This CDR3 has 12 amino acids. Germline V lookup: CDR1 MNHNS, CDR2 SASEGT. The CDR3 reads CASSGENQPQHF.

This chain joins TRBV19 and TRBJ2-1; TCRdb selects TRBD2, and the lack of DNA leaves this call unchecked. The CDR3 totals 16 residues. Looked up from germline, CDR1 is LNHDA and CDR2 is SQIVND (reference sequence). The CDR3 loop is CASGEPGLAGHKEQFF.

The rearrangement joins TRBV6-5 to TRBJ2-5; TCRdb names TRBD1, which stays unverified in the absence of DNA. Looked up from germline, CDR1 is MNHEY and CDR2 is SVGAGI. The length of the CDR3 is 15 residues. CDR3: CASSFRQGEGETQYF.

J is TRBJ2-3 and V is TRBV11-2; with no DNA, the TCRdb D assignment of TRBD1 cannot be verified. The V gene's germline CDR1 is SGHAT and CDR2 FQNNGV. The CDR3 runs 16 residues. CDR3 region: CASSPRYKGAADTQYF.

The chain employs TRBV20-1 and TRBJ1-4. Germline V gene data show CDR1 as DFQATT and CDR2 as SNEGSKA (reference sequence). CDR3 length: 13 residues. This CDR3 reads CSAIVSENEKLFF.

The chain employs TRBV9 and TRBJ2-1; TCRdb gives TRBD2 as the D gene, but with no DNA this cannot be confirmed. CDR3 size: 17 residues. Per germline, CDR1 SGDLS and CDR2 YYNGEE. CDR3 residues: CASSVGKEVRAYNEQFF. Combining the CDR3 with reference TRBV9 and TRBJ2-1 gives the whole variable domain DSGVTQTPKHLITATGQRVTLRCSPRSGDLSVYWYQQSLDQGLQFLIQYYNGEERAKGNILERFSAQQFPDLHSELNLSSLELGDSALYFCASSVGKEVRAYNEQFFGPGTRLTVL.

V usage is TRBV20-1 and J usage is TRBJ2-5; without DNA, the TCRdb call of TRBD2 cannot be checked. Germline loops: CDR1 DFQATT, CDR2 SNEGSKA (reference sequence). This CDR3 has 15 residues. The CDR3: CSAKGIAGLQETQYF.

The chain uses TRBV6-5 and TRBJ2-5. This CDR3 spans 15 amino acids. CDR1 MNHEY and CDR2 SVGAGI come from the germline V gene. CDR3 sequence: CASSYTPGDKETQYF.

The J gene is TRBJ2-1, the V gene TRBV5-8; the TCRdb D gene call, TRBD1, has no DNA to confirm it. This CDR3 region has 13 residues. Germline V lookup: CDR1 SGHTS, CDR2 YDEGEE. CDR3: CASSSLNRDEQFF.